These T cell receptor beta chains were read from a single sample in a study of cytomegalovirus exposure and HLA in healthy donors. Clones were read by immunoSEQ multiplex PCR, and TCRdb kept only the in-frame ones, dropping some. The table records over 200,000 clones, 82% of them present only once. What was sequenced was PBMCs. The source is a man aged 35-49 years in good health and CMV-seropositive. Each CDR3 is given with its conserved first and last residue. A D gene is named only where the DNA matches it firmly. Only some rows state a clone size, as once, few, many or a class for expanded clones.

d_call,v_call,j_call,clone_size,cdr3_nt,cdr3_aa
TRBD2,TRBV4-1,TRBJ2-5,NA,TGCGCCAGCAGCCCCAGGGGTAGCGGGATCTCCGGGACCCAGTACTTC,CASSPRGSGISGTQYF
TRBD1,TRBV27,TRBJ1-2,NA,TGTGCCAGCAGTTTATCAGGGGGCGCGGGCTATGGCTACACCTTC,CASSLSGGAGYGYTF
TRBD1,TRBV7-2,TRBJ1-2,NA,TGTGCCAGCAGCGACGGACAGGGGCACTATGGCTACACCTTC,CASSDGQGHYGYTF
TRBD1,TRBV9,TRBJ1-3,NA,TGTGCCAGCACCGAGGGGGCGAGCTCTGGAAACACCATATATTTT,CASTEGASSGNTIYF
NA,TRBV29-1,TRBJ2-7,NA,TGCAGCGTTGAAACCCTCTCGGGGTTCGAGCAGTACTTC,CSVETLSGFEQYF
NA,TRBV14,TRBJ1-1,NA,TGTGCCAGCAGCAAGGGGATGAACACTGAAGCTTTCTTT,CASSKGMNTEAFF
NA,TRBV6-5,TRBJ1-5,NA,TGTGCCAGCAGTTACTGGGCTAGCAATCAGCCCCAGCATTTT,CASSYWASNQPQHF
NA,TRBV19,TRBJ2-1,NA,TGTGCCAGTAGTATAGTGGGGGGTGATCGGAATGAGCAGTTCTTC,CASSIVGGDRNEQFF
TRBD1,TRBV25-1,TRBJ2-1,once,TGTGCCAGCAGTGCCATCGGGGCAGGGGGCTACAATGAGCAGTTCTTC,CASSAIGAGGYNEQFF
TRBD2,TRBV10-3,TRBJ2-2,NA,TGTGCCATCAGCCCACTAGCGGAGGGGGCCGGGGAGCTGTTTTTT,CAISPLAEGAGELFF
TRBD1,TRBV7-3,TRBJ2-1,NA,TGTGCCAGCAGCTCCTCGGACAGGGTCAATGGGCAGTTCTTC,CASSSSDRVNGQFF
NA,TRBV4-1,TRBJ1-2,NA,TGCGCCAGCAGCCAAGGGCGGGGACTGGTTTTCTATGGCTACACCTTC,CASSQGRGLVFYGYTF
NA,TRBV5-4,TRBJ2-7,NA,TGTGCCAGCAGCTATGGAGGGCGGGAATACGAGCAGTACTTC,CASSYGGREYEQYF
NA,TRBV11-2,TRBJ2-7,NA,TGTGCCAGCAGCTTTATGGGGAGGAACGAGCAGTACTTC,CASSFMGRNEQYF
TRBD2,TRBV6-1,TRBJ2-7,few,TGTGCCAGCAGTGAGGGACTAGCGGGAGCCTACGAGCAGTACTTC,CASSEGLAGAYEQYF
TRBD1,TRBV29-1,TRBJ2-3,NA,TGCAGCGTTGGGGACAGGGCTCTGACAGATACGCAGTATTTT,CSVGDRALTDTQYF
TRBD1,TRBV19,TRBJ2-2,NA,TGTGCCAGTAGTTTTCCCGGGACAGGGCCCTCGAACACCGGGGAGCTGTTTTTT,CASSFPGTGPSNTGELFF
TRBD1,TRBV27,TRBJ1-2,NA,TGTGCCAGCAGTAGAGTTCAGGGGGTGGACTATGGCTACACCTTC,CASSRVQGVDYGYTF
TRBD1,TRBV12-5,TRBJ1-4,once,TGTGCTAGTGGTTTCCTGATCCCGGGACAGGGGGCGCCGGATGGAAAACTGTTTTTT,CASGFLIPGQGAPDGKLFF
TRBD2,TRBV4-1,TRBJ2-1,few,TGCGCCAGCAGCCACCTAGCGGGAGGGAACGATGAGCAGTTCTTC,CASSHLAGGNDEQFF
NA,TRBV19,TRBJ1-1,NA,TGTGCCAGCATGAACACTGAAGCTTTCTTT,CASMNTEAFF
NA,TRBV5-1,TRBJ1-1,NA,TGCGCCAGCAGCTTAGTTATTGCCAGTATGAACACTGAAGCTTTCTTT,CASSLVIASMNTEAFF
TRBD2,TRBV7-2,TRBJ2-2,NA,TGTGCCAGCAGCTCCCTGGGACTAGTCACCGGGGAGCTGTTTTTT,CASSSLGLVTGELFF